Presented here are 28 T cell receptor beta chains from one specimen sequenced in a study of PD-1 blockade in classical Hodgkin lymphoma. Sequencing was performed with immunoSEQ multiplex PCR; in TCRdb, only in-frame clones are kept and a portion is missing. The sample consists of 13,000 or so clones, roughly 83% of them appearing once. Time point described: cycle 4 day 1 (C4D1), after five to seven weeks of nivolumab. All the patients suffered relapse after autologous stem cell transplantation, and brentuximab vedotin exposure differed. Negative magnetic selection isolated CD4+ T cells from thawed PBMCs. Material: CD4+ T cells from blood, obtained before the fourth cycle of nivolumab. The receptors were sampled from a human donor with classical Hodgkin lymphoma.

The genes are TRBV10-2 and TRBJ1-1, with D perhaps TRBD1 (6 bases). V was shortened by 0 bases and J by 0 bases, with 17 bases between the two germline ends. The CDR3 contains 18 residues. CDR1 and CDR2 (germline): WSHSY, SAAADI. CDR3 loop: CASSESGNREIMNTEAFF. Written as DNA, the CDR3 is TGCGCCAGCAGTGAGTCGGGGAACAGGGAAATCATGAACACTGAAGCTTTCTTT.

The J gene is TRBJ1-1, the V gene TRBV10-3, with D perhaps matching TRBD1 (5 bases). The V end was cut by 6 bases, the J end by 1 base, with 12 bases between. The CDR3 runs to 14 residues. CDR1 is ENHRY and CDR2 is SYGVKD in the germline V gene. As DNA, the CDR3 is TGTGCCATCAGCCAGGGTTGGGGGAACACTGAAGCTTTCTTT. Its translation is CAISQGWGNTEAFF.

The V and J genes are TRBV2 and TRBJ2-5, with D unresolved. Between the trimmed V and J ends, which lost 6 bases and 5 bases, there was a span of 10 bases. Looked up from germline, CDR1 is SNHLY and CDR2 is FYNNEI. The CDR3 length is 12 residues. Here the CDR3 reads CASSSGPETQYF. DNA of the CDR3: TGTGCCAGCAGCTCCGGGCCGGAGACCCAGTACTTC.

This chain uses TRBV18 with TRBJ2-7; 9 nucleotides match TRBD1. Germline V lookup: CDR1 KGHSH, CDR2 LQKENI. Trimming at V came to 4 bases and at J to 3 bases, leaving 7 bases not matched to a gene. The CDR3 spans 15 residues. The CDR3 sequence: CASSHRGPSNYEQYF. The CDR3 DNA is TGTGCCAGCTCACACAGGGGGCCAAGCAACTACGAGCAGTACTTC. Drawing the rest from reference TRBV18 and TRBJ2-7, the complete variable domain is NAGVMQNPRHLVRRRGQEARLRCSPMKGHSHVYWYRQLPEEGLKFMVYLQKENIIDESGMPKERFSAEFPKEGPSILRIQQVVRGDSAAYFCASSHRGPSNYEQYFGPGTRLTVT.

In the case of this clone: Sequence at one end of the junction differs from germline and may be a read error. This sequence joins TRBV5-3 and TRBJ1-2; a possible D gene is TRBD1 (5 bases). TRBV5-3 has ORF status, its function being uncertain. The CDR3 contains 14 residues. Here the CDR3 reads CASSSAAGSYGYTF. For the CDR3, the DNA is TGTGCCAGCAGCTCCGCAGCAGGGAGCTATGGCTACACCTTC.

The CDR3 spells CASSPGTATYEQYF. CDR3 sequence (DNA): TGTGCCAGCTCTCCGGGCACAGCAACCTACGAGCAGTACTTC. The chain uses TRBV2 and TRBJ2-7; the D is unclear. Trimming took 8 bases from V and 2 from J, leaving 16 bases between them. CDR3 size: 14 residues. The germline V gene has CDR1 SNHLY and CDR2 FYNNEI.

Here the CDR3 reads CASSYHPGTNEQYF. As DNA, the CDR3 is TGTGCCAGCAGTTACCACCCGGGAACCAACGAGCAGTACTTC. This sequence joins TRBV2 and TRBJ2-7; a weak D match, TRBD2 (5 bases). The CDR3 consists of 14 residues. Trimming stripped 5 bases from V and 5 bases from J, with 16 bases between. Germline-derived CDR1 and CDR2 are SNHLY and FYNNEI.

As DNA, the CDR3 is TGTGCCAGCAGCTTACTCAGTGGCTACGAGCAGTACTTC. It translates to CASSLLSGYEQYF. The V call is TRBV7-2, the J call TRBJ2-7; D is unresolved. V dropped 2 bases and J dropped 3 bases, with 8 bases sitting between them. Germline V gene sequence: CDR1 SGHTA, CDR2 FQGNSA. The CDR3 spans 13 residues.

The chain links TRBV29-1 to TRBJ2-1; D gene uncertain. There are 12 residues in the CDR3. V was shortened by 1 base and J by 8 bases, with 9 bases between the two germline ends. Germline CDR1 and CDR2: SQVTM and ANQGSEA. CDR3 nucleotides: TGCAGCGTTGAAGGGACCCAGGATGAGCAGTTCTTC. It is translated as CSVEGTQDEQFF.

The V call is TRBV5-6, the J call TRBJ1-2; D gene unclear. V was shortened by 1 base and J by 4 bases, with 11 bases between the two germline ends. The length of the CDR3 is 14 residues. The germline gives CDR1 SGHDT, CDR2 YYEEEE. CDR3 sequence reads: CASSLTQPGYGYTF. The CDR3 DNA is TGTGCCAGCAGCTTGACGCAGCCAGGCTATGGCTACACCTTC.

The DNA for the CDR3 is TGTGCCAGTAGTATAGATCCAGCGGGGGGCTTTTACATAGCCAAAAACATTCAGTACTTC. Translating it yields CASSIDPAGGFYIAKNIQYF. This sequence joins TRBV19 and TRBJ2-4; TRBD2 matches 9 bases. The CDR3 has 20 residues. V lost 0 bases to trimming and J lost 0 bases; unmatched junction nucleotides: 12. The germline V gene encodes CDR1 LNHDA and CDR2 SQIVND (reference sequence).

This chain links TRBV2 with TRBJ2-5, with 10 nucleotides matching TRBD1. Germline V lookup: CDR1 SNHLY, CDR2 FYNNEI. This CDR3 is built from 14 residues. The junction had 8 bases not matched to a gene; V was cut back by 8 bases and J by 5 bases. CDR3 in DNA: TGTGCCAGCTCGCGGGACAGGGGTGCGGAGACCCAGTACTTC. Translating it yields CASSRDRGAETQYF.

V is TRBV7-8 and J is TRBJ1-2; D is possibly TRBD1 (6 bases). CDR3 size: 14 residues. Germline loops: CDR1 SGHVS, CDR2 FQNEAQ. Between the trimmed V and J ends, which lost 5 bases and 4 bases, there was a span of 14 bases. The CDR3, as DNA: TGTGCCAGCAGCCTTACAGGGATGGGCTATGGCTACACCTTC. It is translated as CASSLTGMGYGYTF. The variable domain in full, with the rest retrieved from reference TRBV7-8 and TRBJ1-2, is GAGVSQSPRYKVAKRGQDVALRCDPISGHVSLFWYQQALGQGPEFLTYFQNEAQLDKSGLPSDRFFAERPEGSVSTLKIQRTQQEDSAVYLCASSLTGMGYGYTFGSGTRLTVV.

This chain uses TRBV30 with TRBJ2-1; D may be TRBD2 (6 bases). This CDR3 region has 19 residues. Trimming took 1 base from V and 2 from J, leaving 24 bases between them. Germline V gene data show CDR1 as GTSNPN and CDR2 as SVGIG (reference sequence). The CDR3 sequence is CAWSGYFGGLVEAYNEQFF. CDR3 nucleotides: TGTGCCTGGAGTGGATACTTCGGAGGGCTAGTCGAGGCCTACAATGAGCAGTTCTTC.

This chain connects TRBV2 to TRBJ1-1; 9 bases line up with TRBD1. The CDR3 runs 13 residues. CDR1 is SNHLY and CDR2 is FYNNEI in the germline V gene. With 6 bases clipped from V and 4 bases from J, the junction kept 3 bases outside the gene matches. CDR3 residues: CASRRDRATEAFF. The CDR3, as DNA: TGTGCCAGCAGGCGGGACAGGGCCACTGAAGCTTTCTTT.

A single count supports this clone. CDR3 in amino acids: CASSPGTYISYEQYF. The CDR3 DNA is TGTGCCAGCAGCCCAGGGACGTATATCTCCTACGAGCAGTACTTC. This chain connects TRBV7-8 to TRBJ2-5; possibly TRBD1 or TRBD2 for D (5 bases each). The J call may be incorrect, as the DNA end agrees better with TRBJ2-7. CDR3 length: 15 amino acids. CDR1 is SGHVS and CDR2 is FQNEAQ in the germline V gene.

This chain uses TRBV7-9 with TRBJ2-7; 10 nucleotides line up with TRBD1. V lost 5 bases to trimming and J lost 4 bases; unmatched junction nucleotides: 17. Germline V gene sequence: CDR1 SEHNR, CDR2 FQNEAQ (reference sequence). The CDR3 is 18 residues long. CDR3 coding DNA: TGTGCCAGCAGCGCACCGGGACAGGGGTGGCAAAACTTATACGAGCAGTACTTC. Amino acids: CASSAPGQGWQNLYEQYF.

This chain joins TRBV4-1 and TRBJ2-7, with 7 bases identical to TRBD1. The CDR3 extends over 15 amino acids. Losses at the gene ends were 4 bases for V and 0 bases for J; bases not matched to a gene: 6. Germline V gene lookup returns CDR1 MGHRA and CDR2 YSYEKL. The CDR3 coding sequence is TGCGCCAGCAGCCGTCAGGGACAGAGCTCCTACGAGCAGTACTTC. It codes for CASSRQGQSSYEQYF.

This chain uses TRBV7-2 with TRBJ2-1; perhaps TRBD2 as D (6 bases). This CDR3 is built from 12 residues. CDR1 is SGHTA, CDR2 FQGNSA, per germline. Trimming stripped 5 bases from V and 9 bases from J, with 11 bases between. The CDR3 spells CASSLGGLEQFF. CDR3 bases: TGTGCCAGCAGCCTGGGAGGACTTGAGCAGTTCTTC.

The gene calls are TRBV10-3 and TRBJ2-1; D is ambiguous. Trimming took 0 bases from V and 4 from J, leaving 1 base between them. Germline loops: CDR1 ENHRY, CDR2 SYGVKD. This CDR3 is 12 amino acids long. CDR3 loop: CAISESYNEQFF. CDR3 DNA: TGTGCCATCAGTGAGTCTTACAATGAGCAGTTCTTC.

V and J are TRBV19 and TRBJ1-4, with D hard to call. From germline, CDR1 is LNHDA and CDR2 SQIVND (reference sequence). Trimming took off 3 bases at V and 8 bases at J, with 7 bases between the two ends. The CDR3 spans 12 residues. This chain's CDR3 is CASSIRAEKLFF. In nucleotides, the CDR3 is TGTGCCAGTAGTATCCGCGCGGAAAAACTGTTTTTT.

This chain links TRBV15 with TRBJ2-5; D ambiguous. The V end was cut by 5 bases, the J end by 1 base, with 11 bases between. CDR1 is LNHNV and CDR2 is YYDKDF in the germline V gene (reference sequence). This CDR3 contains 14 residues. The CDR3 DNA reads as TGTGCCACCAGCCGAAGCTTAGGCCAAGAGACCCAGTACTTC. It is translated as CATSRSLGQETQYF.

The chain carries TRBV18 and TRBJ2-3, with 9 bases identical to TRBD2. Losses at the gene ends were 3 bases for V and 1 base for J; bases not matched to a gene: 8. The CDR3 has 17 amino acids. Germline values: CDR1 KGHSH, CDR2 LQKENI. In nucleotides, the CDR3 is TGTGCCAGCTCACCGACAGGGACTAGCTCTGGCACAGATACGCAGTATTTT. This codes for CASSPTGTSSGTDTQYF.

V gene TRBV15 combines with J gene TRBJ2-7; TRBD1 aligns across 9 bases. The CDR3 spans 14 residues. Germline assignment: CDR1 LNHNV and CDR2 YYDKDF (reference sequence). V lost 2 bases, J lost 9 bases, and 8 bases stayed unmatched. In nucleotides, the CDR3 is TGTGCCACCAGCAGATTCCAGGGACAGGGTCGGCAGTACTTC. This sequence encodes CATSRFQGQGRQYF.

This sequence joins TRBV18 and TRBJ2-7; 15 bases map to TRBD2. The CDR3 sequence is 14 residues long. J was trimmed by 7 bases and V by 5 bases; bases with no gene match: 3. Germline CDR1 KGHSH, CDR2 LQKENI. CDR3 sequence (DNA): TGTGCCAGCTCAGGACTAGCGGGAGGGGAAGAGCAGTACTTC. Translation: CASSGLAGGEEQYF.

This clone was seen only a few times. DNA for the CDR3: TGCGCCAGCAATAATCAGAACACTGAAGCTTTCTTT. Encoded protein: CASNNQNTEAFF. V usage is TRBV5-1 and J usage is TRBJ1-1; D remains unclear. This CDR3 has 12 residues. V lost 6 bases and J lost 1, with 7 bases in between. CDR1 is SGHRS and CDR2 is YFSETQ in the germline V gene.

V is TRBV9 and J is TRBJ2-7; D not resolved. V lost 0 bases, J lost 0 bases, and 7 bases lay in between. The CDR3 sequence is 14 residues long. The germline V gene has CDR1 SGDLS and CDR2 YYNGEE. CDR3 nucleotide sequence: TGTGCCAGCAGCGTAGCCTCAGGCTCCTACGAGCAGTACTTC. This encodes CASSVASGSYEQYF.

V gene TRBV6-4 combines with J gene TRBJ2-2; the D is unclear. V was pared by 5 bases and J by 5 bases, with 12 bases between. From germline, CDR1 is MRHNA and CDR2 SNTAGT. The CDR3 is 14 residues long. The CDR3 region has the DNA TGTGCCAGCAGTATACGGGTTTGGACCGGGGAGCTGTTTTTT. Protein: CASSIRVWTGELFF.